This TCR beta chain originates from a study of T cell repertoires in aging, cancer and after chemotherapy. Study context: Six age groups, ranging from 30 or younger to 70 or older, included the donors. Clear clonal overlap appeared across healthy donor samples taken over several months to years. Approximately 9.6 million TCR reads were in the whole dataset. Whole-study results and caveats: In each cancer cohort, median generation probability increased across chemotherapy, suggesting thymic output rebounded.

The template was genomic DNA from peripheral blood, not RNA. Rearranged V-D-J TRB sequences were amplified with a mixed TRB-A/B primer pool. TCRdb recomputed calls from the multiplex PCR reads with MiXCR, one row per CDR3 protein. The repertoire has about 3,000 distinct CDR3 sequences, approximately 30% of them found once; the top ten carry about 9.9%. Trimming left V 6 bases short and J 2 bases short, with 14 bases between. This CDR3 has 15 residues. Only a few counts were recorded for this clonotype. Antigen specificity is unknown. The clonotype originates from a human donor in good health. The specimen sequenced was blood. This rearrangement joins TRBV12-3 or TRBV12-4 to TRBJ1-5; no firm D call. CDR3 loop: CASSHLRGGNQPQHF. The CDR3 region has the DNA TGTGCCAGCAGCCACCTCCGTGGGGGCAATCAGCCCCAGCATTTT.